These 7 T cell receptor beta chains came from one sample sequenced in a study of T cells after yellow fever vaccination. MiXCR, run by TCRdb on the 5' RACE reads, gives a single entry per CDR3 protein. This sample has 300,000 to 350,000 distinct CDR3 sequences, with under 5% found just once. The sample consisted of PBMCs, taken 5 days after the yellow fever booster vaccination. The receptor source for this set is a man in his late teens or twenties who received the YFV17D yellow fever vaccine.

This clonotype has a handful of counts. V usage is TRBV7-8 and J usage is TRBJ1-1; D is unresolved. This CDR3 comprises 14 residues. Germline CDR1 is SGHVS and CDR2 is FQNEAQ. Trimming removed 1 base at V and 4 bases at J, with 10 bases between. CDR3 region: CASSLGRAGTEAFF. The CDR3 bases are TGTGCCAGCAGCTTAGGACGGGCAGGCACTGAAGCTTTCTTT. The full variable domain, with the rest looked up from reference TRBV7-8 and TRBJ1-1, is GAGVSQSPRYKVAKRGQDVALRCDPISGHVSLFWYQQALGQGPEFLTYFQNEAQLDKSGLPSDRFFAERPEGSVSTLKIQRTQQEDSAVYLCASSLGRAGTEAFFGQGTRLTVV.

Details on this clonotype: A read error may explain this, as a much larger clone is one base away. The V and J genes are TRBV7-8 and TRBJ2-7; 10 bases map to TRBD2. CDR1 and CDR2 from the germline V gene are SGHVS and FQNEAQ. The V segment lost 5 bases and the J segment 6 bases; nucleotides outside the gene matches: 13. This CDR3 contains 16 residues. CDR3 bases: TGTGCCAGCAGCCCTGATCTAGGGACTAGCGTTGGCGAGCAGTACTTC. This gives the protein CASSPDLGTSVGEQYF.

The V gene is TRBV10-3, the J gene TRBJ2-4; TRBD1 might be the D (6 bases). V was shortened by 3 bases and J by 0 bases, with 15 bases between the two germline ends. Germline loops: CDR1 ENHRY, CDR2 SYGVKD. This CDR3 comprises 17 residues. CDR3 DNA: TGTGCCATCAGTGATGGTTTGGGGACAAGAGCCAAAAACATTCAGTACTTC. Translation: CAISDGLGTRAKNIQYF.

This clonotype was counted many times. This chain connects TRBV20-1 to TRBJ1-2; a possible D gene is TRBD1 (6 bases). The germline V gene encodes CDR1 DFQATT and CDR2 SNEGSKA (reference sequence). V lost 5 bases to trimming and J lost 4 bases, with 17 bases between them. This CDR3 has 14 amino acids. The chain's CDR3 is CSAGDTTGSYGYTF. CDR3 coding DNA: TGCAGTGCTGGGGATACCACAGGGTCCTATGGCTACACCTTC.

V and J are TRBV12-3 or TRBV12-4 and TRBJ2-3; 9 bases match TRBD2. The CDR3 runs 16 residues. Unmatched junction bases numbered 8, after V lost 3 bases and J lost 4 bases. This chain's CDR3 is CASSFWAGGTADTQYF. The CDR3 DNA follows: TGTGCCAGCAGTTTTTGGGCGGGGGGGACAGCAGATACGCAGTATTTT.

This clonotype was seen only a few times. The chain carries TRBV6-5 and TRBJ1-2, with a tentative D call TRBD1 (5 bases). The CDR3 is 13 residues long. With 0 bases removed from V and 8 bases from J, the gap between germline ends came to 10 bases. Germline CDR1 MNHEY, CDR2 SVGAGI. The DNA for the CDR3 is TGTGCCAGCAGTTACTCGGGGACGGGCGGCTACACCTTC. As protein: CASSYSGTGGYTF.

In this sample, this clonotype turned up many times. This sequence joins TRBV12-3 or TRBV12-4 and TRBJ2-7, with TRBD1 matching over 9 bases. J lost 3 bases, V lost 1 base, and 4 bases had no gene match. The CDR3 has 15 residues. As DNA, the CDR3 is TGTGCCAGCAGTTTAGAGGGGGGACAGGGCTACGAGCAGTACTTC. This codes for CASSLEGGQGYEQYF.